This T cell receptor beta chain was sequenced during a study of blood T cell repertoires in COVID-19. In the study overall: In each case, the material was cDNA or gDNA derived from T cells, B-cell-depleted T cells, or PBMCs.

The protocol was immunoSEQ multiplex PCR, while the TCRdb copy is restricted to in-frame clones and leaves out a portion. The sample shows 260,000 or so clones, nearly 85% of them seen only once. J was trimmed by 7 bases and V by 3 bases; bases with no gene match: 6. The CDR3 has 16 residues. Germline CDR1 and CDR2: KGHSH and LQKENI. This clonotype was sampled from a human donor in a cohort sampled during active COVID-19. The source material was peripheral blood. The chain joins TRBV18 to TRBJ2-1, with 13 nucleotides matching TRBD2. CDR3 DNA sequence: TGTGCCAGCTCACCGCGGACTAGCGGGAGAGGGAATGAGCAGTTCTTC. Residues: CASSPRTSGRGNEQFF. Supplemented by reference TRBV18 and TRBJ2-1, the full variable domain reads NAGVMQNPRHLVRRRGQEARLRCSPMKGHSHVYWYRQLPEEGLKFMVYLQKENIIDESGMPKERFSAEFPKEGPSILRIQQVVRGDSAAYFCASSPRTSGRGNEQFFGPGTRLTVL.